This TCR beta chain was recorded in a study of beta chain features in type 1 diabetes. Expressed TCRB transcripts got sequenced, as all isolated RNA was reverse transcribed. Clones were sequenced by immunoSEQ multiplex PCR, and TCRdb holds only the in-frame ones, with some missing. The sample comprises 900,000 or so clones, roughly 15% of which are singletons, and around 0.02% rests with the top ten. The CDR3 consists of 13 residues. V was pared by 3 bases and J by 4 bases, with 1 base of the junction left unmatched. Germline V gene lookup returns CDR1 KGHSH and CDR2 LQKENI. The sequenced sample consisted of naive CD4+ T cells from blood. This chain uses TRBV18 with TRBJ2-5, with 8 bases fitting TRBD1. The source of this sequence is a woman under 30 in good health. Here the CDR3 DNA reads TGTGCCAGCTCACCGGGACAGGCAGAGACCCAGTACTTC. It codes for CASSPGQAETQYF.